This is a list of T cell receptor beta chains from one sample in a study of memory CD4+ T cells and cytomegalovirus serostatus. This table comes from immunoSEQ multiplex PCR, and its TCRdb copy is limited to in-frame clones, with some not included. This repertoire shows under 80,000 clones, about 78% found once; its top ten account for just over 2.5%. The sequencing input was memory CD4+ T cells from blood. The source is an adult in good health and CMV-seropositive. The CDR3 runs from the conserved cysteine through the conserved F or W. Each record gives: V gene, clone size, J gene, D gene, CDR3 protein, CDR3 DNA. D genes are given only for firm matches. Clone size is not always given. Where it is, it says once, few, many or a class for expanded clones.

TRBV25-1	NA	TRBJ2-1	NA	CASSATRDGAHNEQFF	TGTGCCAGCAGTGCAACCCGGGACGGGGCCCACAATGAGCAGTTCTTC
TRBV19	NA	TRBJ1-1	NA	CASSIGGGSTEAFF	TGTGCCAGTAGTATAGGTGGGGGTAGCACTGAAGCTTTCTTT
TRBV10-3	NA	TRBJ2-2	NA	CAISRSGSDTGELFF	TGTGCCATCAGCCGCTCGGGGTCGGACACCGGGGAGCTGTTTTTT
TRBV29-1	NA	TRBJ1-2	TRBD1	CSVGGGYDSLGYTF	TGCAGCGTTGGAGGGGGCTATGATAGTCTTGGCTACACCTTC
TRBV5-4	NA	TRBJ1-2	NA	CASSLDDYGYTF	TGTGCCAGCAGCTTGGATGACTATGGCTACACCTTC
TRBV19	NA	TRBJ2-2	TRBD1	CASSITGVAGELFF	TGTGCCAGTAGTATAACAGGGGTGGCCGGGGAGCTGTTTTTT
TRBV5-5	NA	TRBJ1-1	NA	CASSRGGAVGTEAFF	TGTGCCAGCAGCCGGGGGGGGGCGGTTGGCACTGAAGCTTTCTTT
TRBV29-1	NA	TRBJ1-2	NA	CSVMGDLDGYTF	TGCAGCGTGATGGGGGACCTTGATGGCTACACCTTC
TRBV19	NA	TRBJ2-2	NA	CASSTGRHLNTGELFF	TGTGCCAGTAGTACAGGGAGACATTTGAACACCGGGGAGCTGTTTTTT
TRBV30	few	TRBJ2-2	NA	CAGRGAGNTGELFF	TGTGCCGGCCGTGGGGCGGGGAACACCGGGGAGCTGTTTTTT
TRBV5-1	NA	TRBJ1-3	NA	CASSLGQGGNTIYF	TGCGCCAGCAGCTTGGGGCAGGGTGGAAACACCATATATTTT
TRBV7-9	NA	TRBJ2-5	NA	CASSLRGTYHKETQYF	TGTGCCAGCAGCTTACGGGGGACTTACCATAAAGAGACCCAGTACTTC
TRBV10-3	NA	TRBJ2-7	TRBD1	CAIRGTAYEQYF	TGTGCCATCAGGGGGACAGCCTACGAGCAGTACTTC
TRBV18	NA	TRBJ2-5	NA	CASSSSEETQYF	TGTGCCAGCTCATCGTCAGAAGAGACCCAGTACTTC
TRBV11-2	NA	TRBJ1-3	NA	CASSPRVSGNTIYF	TGTGCCAGCAGCCCTCGCGTCTCTGGAAACACCATATATTTT
TRBV30	few	TRBJ1-4	TRBD1	CAWSPGQTNEKLFF	TGTGCCTGGAGTCCGGGACAGACTAATGAAAAACTGTTTTTT
TRBV19	few	TRBJ1-2	NA	CASSTGPTNIYGYTF	TGTGCCAGTTCGACAGGACCTACCAACATCTATGGCTACACCTTC
TRBV11-2	NA	TRBJ2-5	TRBD2	CASSVRGGDQETQYF	TGTGCCAGCAGCGTTCGCGGGGGGGACCAAGAGACCCAGTACTTC
TRBV7-9	NA	TRBJ1-2	TRBD1	CASRTRGGEYYGYTF	TGTGCCAGCAGGACAAGAGGGGGCGAGTACTATGGCTACACCTTC
TRBV7-8	NA	TRBJ2-1	TRBD2	CASSSRGGSYNEQFF	TGTGCCAGCAGCTCGCGGGGGGGCTCCTACAATGAGCAGTTCTTC
TRBV25-1	medium-sized	TRBJ2-3	TRBD1	CASRDGTGFADTQYF	TGTGCCAGCAGGGACGGGACAGGGTTCGCGGATACGCAGTATTTT
TRBV5-1	NA	TRBJ2-1	NA	CASNLRDSTGNEQFF	TGCGCCAGCAACCTCCGGGACTCCACTGGTAATGAGCAGTTCTTC
TRBV5-6	NA	TRBJ1-1	NA	CASSLGRYNTEAFF	TGTGCCAGCAGCTTGGGCCGATATAACACTGAAGCTTTCTTT
TRBV25-1	NA	TRBJ2-3	NA	CASSEWGVGTDTQYF	TGTGCCAGCAGTGAATGGGGCGTTGGCACAGATACGCAGTATTTT
TRBV6-1	NA	TRBJ1-4	NA	CASSRGIRTDEKLFF	TGTGCCAGCTCAAGAGGTATAAGGACAGACGAAAAACTGTTTTTT
TRBV2	NA	TRBJ2-7	TRBD1	CASREGTGIYEQYF	TGTGCCAGCAGAGAGGGGACAGGGATCTACGAGCAGTACTTC
TRBV27	NA	TRBJ1-1	NA	CASSLSDWRTEAFF	TGTGCCAGCAGTTTATCGGACTGGAGGACTGAAGCTTTCTTT
TRBV10-1	NA	TRBJ1-2	TRBD1	CASSDRQGDGYTF	TGCGCCAGCAGTGATAGACAGGGAGACGGCTACACCTTC
TRBV5-4	NA	TRBJ2-7	NA	CASSLFFSGEQYF	TGTGCCAGCAGCTTGTTTTTTTCCGGCGAGCAGTACTTC
TRBV2	NA	TRBJ1-2	NA	CASNMDSYGYTF	TGTGCCAGCAATATGGACAGCTATGGCTACACCTTC
TRBV30	NA	TRBJ2-3	TRBD2	CAWDRGGLSTDTQYF	TGTGCCTGGGATCGGGGGGGCCTTAGCACAGATACGCAGTATTTT
TRBV5-1	NA	TRBJ1-2	NA	CASSLGDNYGYTF	TGCGCCAGCAGCCTCGGGGACAACTACGGCTACACCTTC
TRBV27	NA	TRBJ1-1	NA	CASSPGTVLNTEAFF	TGTGCCAGCAGTCCCGGGACGGTCCTGAACACTGAAGCTTTCTTT
TRBV9	few	TRBJ2-3	NA	CASSVQGGAVDTQYF	TGTGCCAGCAGCGTACAAGGCGGGGCGGTAGATACGCAGTATTTT
TRBV7-9	NA	TRBJ2-5	NA	CASSTKETQYF	TGTGCCAGCAGCACAAAAGAGACCCAGTACTTC
TRBV27	NA	TRBJ2-3	NA	CASKVYGTASTDTQYF	TGTGCCAGCAAGGTCTACGGAACAGCTAGCACAGATACGCAGTATTTT
TRBV7-9	NA	TRBJ2-6	NA	CASSFYGFSGANVLTF	TGTGCCAGCAGCTTCTATGGGTTCTCTGGGGCCAACGTCCTGACTTTC
TRBV28	NA	TRBJ2-3	TRBD2	CASSSLAPREGKFNTDTQYF	TGTGCCAGCAGTTCACTAGCCCCACGGGAGGGCAAGTTTAATACAGATACGCAGTATTTT
TRBV7-8	NA	TRBJ2-3	TRBD1	CASSSPGQAASSTDTQYF	TGTGCCAGCAGCTCTCCAGGACAGGCGGCCTCTAGCACAGATACGCAGTATTTT
TRBV28	NA	TRBJ1-1	TRBD1	CASSLWTGEAFF	TGTGCCAGCAGTTTATGGACAGGGGAAGCTTTCTTT
TRBV9	NA	TRBJ1-5	NA	CASSPAATTQPQHF	TGTGCCAGCAGCCCGGCGGCCACAACTCAGCCCCAGCATTTT
TRBV2	few	TRBJ2-7	NA	CASRLLAYEQYF	TGTGCCAGCAGACTCTTAGCCTACGAGCAGTACTTC
TRBV6-6	NA	TRBJ1-1	TRBD1	CASSSPRTGTPEAFF	TGTGCCAGCAGTTCCCCTCGGACAGGGACACCTGAAGCTTTCTTT
TRBV5-6	NA	TRBJ2-3	NA	CASSLYSDTQYF	TGTGCCAGCAGCTTGTACTCAGATACGCAGTATTTT
TRBV4-3	once	TRBJ2-2	TRBD2	CASSQDPPGLAGELFF	TGCGCCAGCAGCCAGGACCCGCCGGGACTAGCGGGGGAGCTGTTTTTT
TRBV4-1	NA	TRBJ1-2	NA	CASRTPGGRTNYGYTF	TGCGCCAGCAGAACTCCGGGGGGGCGTACTAACTATGGCTACACCTTC
TRBV9	NA	TRBJ1-2	TRBD1	CASSAGQGVWGYTF	TGTGCCAGCAGCGCGGGACAGGGAGTATGGGGCTACACCTTC
TRBV6-4	NA	TRBJ1-3	NA	CASSGVSTGTGNTIYF	TGTGCCAGCAGTGGAGTATCGACAGGCACTGGAAACACCATATATTTT
TRBV19	once	TRBJ2-1	TRBD2	CASSLRDYPHNEQFF	TGTGCCAGTAGTCTCCGGGACTATCCTCACAATGAGCAGTTCTTC
TRBV7-2	once	TRBJ1-1	TRBD1	CASSPGTGATEAFF	TGTGCCAGCAGCCCGGGGACAGGGGCCACTGAAGCTTTCTTT
TRBV27	NA	TRBJ2-1	TRBD2	CASSLWRASGVSSYNEQFF	TGTGCCAGCAGTTTATGGAGGGCTAGCGGGGTTAGCTCCTACAATGAGCAGTTCTTC
TRBV19	few	TRBJ1-1	NA	CASNKVRSTEAFF	TGTGCCAGTAACAAGGTTCGTAGCACTGAAGCTTTCTTT
TRBV10-2	NA	TRBJ2-2	NA	CASSGQEGTGELFF	TGCGCCAGCAGTGGACAGGAGGGCACCGGGGAGCTGTTTTTT
TRBV9	once	TRBJ1-4	NA	CASSVGLGEKLFF	TGTGCCAGCAGCGTAGGACTAGGGGAAAAACTGTTTTTT